This is a list of T cell receptor beta chains from one sample in a study of cytotoxic CD8 clonotypes in ibrutinib-treated CLL. Method: immunoSEQ multiplex PCR; TCRdb's copy keeps in-frame clones and lacks some. The sample has roughly 150,000 clones, over 75% seen once. The sequencing used PBMCs, collected at disease progression, from a patient treated with ibrutinib. The source is a human donor with chronic lymphocytic leukemia. Both conserved end residues are part of each CDR3. D genes are given only for firm matches. Clone size is given for some rows only: seen once, a few or many times, or a class if the clone is expanded.

j_gene: TRBJ1-2
d_gene: NA
abundance: NA
v_gene: TRBV5-1
CDR3aa: CASSLSGSRYGYTF
CDR3nt: TGCGCCAGCAGCTTGTCCGGGAGTCGGTATGGCTACACCTTC

j_gene: TRBJ2-7
d_gene: NA
abundance: NA
v_gene: TRBV21-1
CDR3aa: CASRGPGAGAAYEQYF
CDR3nt: TGTGCCAGCAGGGGGCCTGGAGCGGGGGCAGCCTACGAGCAGTACTTC

j_gene: TRBJ1-2
d_gene: NA
abundance: NA
v_gene: TRBV6-5
CDR3aa: CASSYLAQNYGYTF
CDR3nt: TGTGCCAGCAGTTACCTAGCGCAGAACTATGGCTACACCTTC

j_gene: TRBJ2-2
d_gene: TRBD1
abundance: once
v_gene: TRBV27
CDR3aa: CASRGQGGTGELFF
CDR3nt: TGTGCCAGCAGAGGACAGGGAGGAACCGGGGAGCTGTTTTTT

j_gene: TRBJ2-7
d_gene: NA
abundance: NA
v_gene: TRBV10-3
CDR3aa: CAISETIPSSYEQYF
CDR3nt: TGTGCCATCAGTGAAACGATTCCTAGCTCCTACGAGCAGTACTTC

j_gene: TRBJ1-5
d_gene: NA
abundance: once
v_gene: TRBV19
CDR3aa: CASSFFLDLLRHPPQHF
CDR3nt: TGTGCCAGTAGTTTCTTTTTAGATCTCTTACGCCATCCGCCCCAGCATTTT

j_gene: TRBJ1-4
d_gene: NA
abundance: NA
v_gene: TRBV14
CDR3aa: CASSPPGFNEKLFF
CDR3nt: TGTGCCAGCAGCCCGCCGGGGTTTAATGAAAAACTGTTTTTT

j_gene: TRBJ1-3
d_gene: NA
abundance: NA
v_gene: TRBV7-9
CDR3aa: CASSLVRDAGNTIYF
CDR3nt: TGTGCCAGCAGCTTAGTTCGGGACGCTGGAAACACCATATATTTT

j_gene: TRBJ1-1
d_gene: TRBD1
abundance: NA
v_gene: TRBV5-1
CDR3aa: CASSGTGRVTEAFF
CDR3nt: TGCGCCAGCAGCGGGACAGGGAGGGTCACTGAAGCTTTCTTT

j_gene: TRBJ2-5
d_gene: NA
abundance: NA
v_gene: TRBV27
CDR3aa: CASSFQGGGQETQYF
CDR3nt: TGTGCCAGCAGTTTCCAGGGGGGTGGTCAAGAGACCCAGTACTTC

j_gene: TRBJ1-1
d_gene: NA
abundance: NA
v_gene: TRBV28
CDR3aa: CASTPPGRAGAFF
CDR3nt: TGTGCCAGCACTCCTCCGGGACGTGCGGGAGCTTTCTTT

j_gene: TRBJ1-3
d_gene: NA
abundance: NA
v_gene: TRBV6-6
CDR3aa: CASSYSQGRGNTIYF
CDR3nt: TGTGCCAGCAGTTACTCGCAAGGGCGGGGAAACACCATATATTTT

j_gene: TRBJ2-7
d_gene: NA
abundance: NA
v_gene: TRBV30
CDR3aa: CAWSVRDEEQYF
CDR3nt: TGTGCCTGGAGTGTACGGGACGAGGAGCAGTACTTC

j_gene: TRBJ2-1
d_gene: TRBD2
abundance: once
v_gene: TRBV28
CDR3aa: CASNLAGPPYEQFF
CDR3nt: TGTGCCAGCAATCTAGCGGGCCCCCCCTATGAGCAGTTCTTC

j_gene: TRBJ2-7
d_gene: NA
abundance: once
v_gene: TRBV7-8
CDR3aa: CASSQPQGTYEQYF
CDR3nt: TGTGCCAGCAGCCAACCCCAGGGAACCTACGAGCAGTACTTC

j_gene: TRBJ2-7
d_gene: TRBD1
abundance: few
v_gene: TRBV6-1
CDR3aa: CASSEAEGDSSYEQYF
CDR3nt: TGTGCCAGCAGTGAAGCCGAGGGGGACAGCTCCTACGAGCAGTACTTC

j_gene: TRBJ2-6
d_gene: TRBD1
abundance: NA
v_gene: TRBV7-2
CDR3aa: CASSGSGQGSSGANVLTF
CDR3nt: TGTGCCAGCAGCGGTTCGGGACAGGGCTCCTCTGGGGCCAACGTCCTGACTTTC

j_gene: TRBJ1-2
d_gene: NA
abundance: few
v_gene: TRBV9
CDR3aa: CASSVEQGFGYTF
CDR3nt: TGTGCCAGCAGCGTAGAGCAGGGATTTGGCTACACCTTC

j_gene: TRBJ1-1
d_gene: NA
abundance: NA
v_gene: TRBV10-1
CDR3aa: CASGLGVTEAFF
CDR3nt: TGCGCCAGCGGGCTTGGGGTGACTGAAGCTTTCTTT

j_gene: TRBJ2-5
d_gene: TRBD2
abundance: NA
v_gene: TRBV4-3
CDR3aa: CASSQGPMGGETQYF
CDR3nt: TGCGCCAGCAGCCAAGGACCTATGGGAGGGGAGACCCAGTACTTC

j_gene: TRBJ2-5
d_gene: TRBD1
abundance: NA
v_gene: TRBV27
CDR3aa: CASSLFTDRGGETQYF
CDR3nt: TGTGCCAGCAGTTTGTTTACCGACAGGGGCGGAGAGACCCAGTACTTC

j_gene: TRBJ1-2
d_gene: TRBD1
abundance: NA
v_gene: TRBV18
CDR3aa: CASSRQGAEVGYTF
CDR3nt: TGTGCCAGCTCACGACAGGGGGCGGAGGTTGGCTACACCTTC

j_gene: TRBJ1-5
d_gene: NA
abundance: NA
v_gene: TRBV5-1
CDR3aa: CASSLGGDPSNQPQHF
CDR3nt: TGCGCCAGCAGCTTGGGAGGGGACCCTAGCAATCAGCCCCAGCATTTT

j_gene: TRBJ2-1
d_gene: NA
abundance: NA
v_gene: TRBV4-1
CDR3aa: CASLQGNEQFF
CDR3nt: TGCGCCAGCCTGCAGGGAAATGAGCAGTTCTTC

j_gene: TRBJ2-1
d_gene: NA
abundance: NA
v_gene: TRBV7-2
CDR3aa: CASSSSGEQFF
CDR3nt: TGTGCCAGCAGCTCCAGCGGAGAGCAGTTCTTC

j_gene: TRBJ2-3
d_gene: TRBD2
abundance: NA
v_gene: TRBV30
CDR3aa: CAWRASGVTDTQYF
CDR3nt: TGTGCCTGGAGGGCTAGCGGGGTTACAGATACGCAGTATTTT

j_gene: TRBJ2-2
d_gene: TRBD2
abundance: once
v_gene: TRBV7-3
CDR3aa: CASSSKGGRAPGELFF
CDR3nt: TGTGCCAGCAGCTCCAAGGGCGGGAGGGCCCCCGGGGAGCTGTTTTTT

j_gene: TRBJ2-6
d_gene: NA
abundance: NA
v_gene: TRBV7-2
CDR3aa: CASSLDGAPGANVLTF
CDR3nt: TGTGCCAGCAGCTTAGATGGGGCCCCCGGGGCCAACGTCCTGACTTTC

j_gene: TRBJ1-4
d_gene: NA
abundance: few
v_gene: TRBV5-6
CDR3aa: CASSPWAGDEKLFF
CDR3nt: TGTGCCAGCAGCCCTTGGGCAGGGGATGAAAAACTGTTTTTT

j_gene: TRBJ1-2
d_gene: TRBD1
abundance: NA
v_gene: TRBV7-9
CDR3aa: CASTRDRVGGYTF
CDR3nt: TGTGCCAGCACCAGAGACAGGGTCGGTGGCTACACCTTC

j_gene: TRBJ1-5
d_gene: NA
abundance: once
v_gene: TRBV28
CDR3aa: CATNPAYSNQPQHF
CDR3nt: TGTGCCACCAATCCAGCCTATAGCAATCAGCCCCAGCATTTT

j_gene: TRBJ1-5
d_gene: NA
abundance: NA
v_gene: TRBV18
CDR3aa: CASSPQRDQPQHF
CDR3nt: TGTGCCAGCTCACCCCAAAGAGATCAGCCCCAGCATTTT

j_gene: TRBJ1-2
d_gene: TRBD1
abundance: once
v_gene: TRBV19
CDR3aa: CASSMRQGAIRNYGYTF
CDR3nt: TGTGCCAGTAGTATGAGGCAGGGGGCTATTAGAAACTATGGCTACACCTTC

j_gene: TRBJ2-7
d_gene: NA
abundance: once
v_gene: TRBV11-2
CDR3aa: CASSFVQSYEQYF
CDR3nt: TGTGCCAGCAGCTTTGTACAGTCCTACGAGCAGTACTTC

j_gene: TRBJ2-1
d_gene: TRBD2
abundance: NA
v_gene: TRBV11-1
CDR3aa: CASSWASGSYNEQFF
CDR3nt: TGTGCCAGCAGCTGGGCTAGCGGGAGCTACAATGAGCAGTTCTTC

j_gene: TRBJ2-5
d_gene: NA
abundance: NA
v_gene: TRBV20-1
CDR3aa: CSAPGLETQYF
CDR3nt: TGCAGTGCCCCGGGACTGGAGACCCAGTACTTC

j_gene: TRBJ2-7
d_gene: TRBD2
abundance: NA
v_gene: TRBV7-6
CDR3aa: CASSLFGRAGGPHEQYF
CDR3nt: TGTGCCAGCAGCTTATTCGGTAGAGCGGGAGGGCCACACGAGCAGTACTTC

j_gene: TRBJ1-2
d_gene: NA
abundance: NA
v_gene: TRBV5-4
CDR3aa: CASSLGADGYTF
CDR3nt: TGTGCCAGCAGCTTAGGGGCGGACGGCTACACCTTC

j_gene: TRBJ2-1
d_gene: NA
abundance: few
v_gene: TRBV30
CDR3aa: CAWSGPYNEQFF
CDR3nt: TGTGCCTGGAGCGGTCCTTACAATGAGCAGTTCTTC

j_gene: TRBJ2-7
d_gene: NA
abundance: once
v_gene: TRBV7-2
CDR3aa: CASSLESGRDEQYF
CDR3nt: TGTGCCAGCAGCTTAGAGTCAGGGCGTGACGAGCAGTACTTC

j_gene: TRBJ2-1
d_gene: NA
abundance: NA
v_gene: TRBV29-1
CDR3aa: CSVEHPSEQFF
CDR3nt: TGCAGCGTTGAACACCCAAGTGAGCAGTTCTTC

j_gene: TRBJ1-1
d_gene: NA
abundance: NA
v_gene: TRBV5-4
CDR3aa: CASSSGVGAFF
CDR3nt: TGTGCCAGCAGTAGCGGCGTAGGAGCTTTCTTT

j_gene: TRBJ2-2
d_gene: TRBD1
abundance: NA
v_gene: TRBV29-1
CDR3aa: CSGSTGTGGAGELFF
CDR3nt: TGCAGCGGTTCTACCGGGACAGGGGGGGCCGGGGAGCTGTTTTTT

j_gene: TRBJ2-7
d_gene: NA
abundance: NA
v_gene: TRBV19
CDR3aa: CASSIVRDLVYEQYF
CDR3nt: TGTGCCAGTAGTATCGTCCGGGACTTGGTTTACGAGCAGTACTTC

j_gene: TRBJ2-3
d_gene: TRBD1
abundance: NA
v_gene: TRBV12-5
CDR3aa: CASGLWRQGIPTDTQYF
CDR3nt: TGTGCTAGTGGTTTGTGGAGACAGGGGATTCCCACAGATACGCAGTATTTT

j_gene: TRBJ2-3
d_gene: NA
abundance: NA
v_gene: TRBV4-1
CDR3aa: CASSRPSTDTQYF
CDR3nt: TGCGCCAGCAGCCGCCCTAGCACAGATACGCAGTATTTT

j_gene: TRBJ2-1
d_gene: TRBD2
abundance: NA
v_gene: TRBV4-1
CDR3aa: CASSRRTSGDSYNEQFF
CDR3nt: TGCGCCAGCAGCCGTAGGACTAGCGGGGACTCCTACAATGAGCAGTTCTTC

j_gene: TRBJ2-3
d_gene: NA
abundance: NA
v_gene: TRBV7-2
CDR3aa: CASSYSGSTDTQYF
CDR3nt: TGTGCCAGCAGTTATAGCGGATCCACAGATACGCAGTATTTT

j_gene: TRBJ1-5
d_gene: TRBD1
abundance: NA
v_gene: TRBV10-2
CDR3aa: CASTGGISNQPQHF
CDR3nt: TGCGCCAGCACAGGGGGCATTAGCAATCAGCCCCAGCATTTT

j_gene: TRBJ2-7
d_gene: NA
abundance: NA
v_gene: TRBV6-1
CDR3aa: CASSESYEQYF
CDR3nt: TGTGCCAGCAGTGAATCCTACGAGCAGTACTTC

j_gene: TRBJ1-2
d_gene: NA
abundance: NA
v_gene: TRBV27
CDR3aa: CASSTEAMTGYTF
CDR3nt: TGTGCCAGCAGTACCGAAGCAATGACCGGGTACACCTTC